This T cell receptor beta chain derives from a study of T cells in localized non-small cell lung cancer. Study results and caveats: Measurement of T cell clonality placed uninvolved adjacent lung highest, above the level in tumor. Out of the top 100 tumor clones, a median about 57 were seen in adjacent lung.

The assay was immunoSEQ multiplex PCR, and TCRdb's table has in-frame clones only and misses some. The sample includes 40,000 to 55,000 clones, less than 85% of them seen just once. Of note for this clone: What it binds is not known.

Germline lookup yields CDR1 MGHRA and CDR2 YSYEKL. The V gene lost 6 bases and the J gene lost 3 bases, with 20 bases spanning the gap. The CDR3 sequence is 16 residues long. The sequencing here drew on PBMCs, taken before any cancer treatment. J is TRBJ1-1 and V is TRBV4-1; D might be TRBD1 (6 bases). This clonotype was obtained from a woman aged 40-69 years with stage II lung adenocarcinoma. The CDR3 DNA is TGCGCCAGCAGTCTACCGGGGACAAGCTTATACACTGAAGCTTTCTTT. Its translation is CASSLPGTSLYTEAFF.